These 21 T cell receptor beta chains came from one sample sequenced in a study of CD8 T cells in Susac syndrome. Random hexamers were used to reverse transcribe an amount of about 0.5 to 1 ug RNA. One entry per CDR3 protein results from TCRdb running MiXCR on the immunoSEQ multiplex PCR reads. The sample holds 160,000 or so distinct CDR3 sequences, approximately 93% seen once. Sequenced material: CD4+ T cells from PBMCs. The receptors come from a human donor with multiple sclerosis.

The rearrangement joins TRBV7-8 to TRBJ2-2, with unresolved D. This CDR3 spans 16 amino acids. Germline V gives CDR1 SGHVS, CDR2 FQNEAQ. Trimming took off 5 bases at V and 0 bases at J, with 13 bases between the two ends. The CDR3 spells CASSQTGISNTGELFF. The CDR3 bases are TGTGCCAGCAGCCAGACCGGAATTTCGAACACCGGGGAGCTGTTTTTT.

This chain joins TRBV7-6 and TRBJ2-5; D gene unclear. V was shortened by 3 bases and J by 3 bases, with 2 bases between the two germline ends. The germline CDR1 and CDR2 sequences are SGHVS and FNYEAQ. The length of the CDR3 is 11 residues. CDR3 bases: TGTGCCAGCAGCTTTAAAGAGACCCAGTACTTC. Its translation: CASSFKETQYF.

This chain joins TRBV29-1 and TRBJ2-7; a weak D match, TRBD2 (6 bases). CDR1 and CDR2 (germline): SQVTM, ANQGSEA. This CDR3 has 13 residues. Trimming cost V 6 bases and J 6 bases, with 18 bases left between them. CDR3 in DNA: TGCAGCGTCCCGGGAGCGACGGGATTCGAGCAGTACTTC. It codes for CSVPGATGFEQYF.

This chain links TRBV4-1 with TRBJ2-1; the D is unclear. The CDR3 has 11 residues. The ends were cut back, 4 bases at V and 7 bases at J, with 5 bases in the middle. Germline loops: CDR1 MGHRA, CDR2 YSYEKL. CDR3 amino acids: CASSLENEQFF. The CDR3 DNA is TGCGCCAGCAGCCTGGAGAATGAGCAGTTCTTC.

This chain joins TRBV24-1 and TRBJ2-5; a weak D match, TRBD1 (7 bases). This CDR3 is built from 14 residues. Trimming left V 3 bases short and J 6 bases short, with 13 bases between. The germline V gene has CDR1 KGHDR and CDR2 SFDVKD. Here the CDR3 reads CATSDAGGLQTQYF. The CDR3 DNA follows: TGTGCCACCAGTGATGCAGGGGGGCTCCAGACCCAGTACTTC.

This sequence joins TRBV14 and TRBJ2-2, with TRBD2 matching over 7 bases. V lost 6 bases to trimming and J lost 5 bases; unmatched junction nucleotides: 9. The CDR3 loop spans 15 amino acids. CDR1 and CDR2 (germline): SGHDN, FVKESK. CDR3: CASRQSGTTTGELFF. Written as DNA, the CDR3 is TGTGCCAGCAGGCAATCCGGGACTACGACCGGGGAGCTGTTTTTT.

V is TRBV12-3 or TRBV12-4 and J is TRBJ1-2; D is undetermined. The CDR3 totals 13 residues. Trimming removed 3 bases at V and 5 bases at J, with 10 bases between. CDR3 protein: CASSFIGRYGYTF. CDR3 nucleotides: TGTGCCAGCAGTTTTATCGGCAGATATGGCTACACCTTC.

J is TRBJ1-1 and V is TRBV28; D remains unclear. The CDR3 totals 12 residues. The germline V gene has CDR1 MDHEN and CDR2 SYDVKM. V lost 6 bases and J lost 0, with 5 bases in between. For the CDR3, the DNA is TGTGCCAGCAGGTCTATGAACACTGAAGCTTTCTTT. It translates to CASRSMNTEAFF.

In nucleotides, the CDR3 is TGTGCCACCAGCAGAGGCCGGGACAGGAGTGGATACGAGCAGTACTTC. It is translated as CATSRGRDRSGYEQYF. This sequence joins TRBV15 and TRBJ2-7; 8 positions agree with TRBD1. CDR3 length: 16 amino acids. Germline CDR1 is LNHNV and CDR2 is YYDKDF (reference sequence). V lost 1 base to trimming and J lost 4 bases; unmatched junction nucleotides: 9.

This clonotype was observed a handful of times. The CDR3 DNA sequence: TGTGCCAGCAGGGGTACAGGGGGCGATCAGCCCCAGCATTTT. This sequence encodes CASRGTGGDQPQHF. The chain employs TRBV6-2 or TRBV6-3 and TRBJ1-5, with 9 bases matching TRBD1. Germline V gives CDR1 MNHEY, CDR2 SVGEGT. The CDR3 consists of 14 residues. The V and J ends lost 6 bases and 5 bases, in that order; junction bases with no gene match: 5.

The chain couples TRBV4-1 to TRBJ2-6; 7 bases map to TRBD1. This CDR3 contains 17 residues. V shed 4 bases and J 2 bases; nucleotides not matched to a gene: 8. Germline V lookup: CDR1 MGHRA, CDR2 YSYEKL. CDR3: CASSLYEGATGANVLTF. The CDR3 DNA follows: TGCGCCAGCAGCCTTTACGAGGGGGCAACTGGGGCCAACGTCCTGACTTTC.

Here the CDR3 reads CASSPSPTGGTGELFF. The CDR3 coding sequence is TGTGCCAGCAGCCCAAGCCCGACAGGGGGCACCGGGGAGCTGTTTTTT. The chain has TRBV3-1 and TRBJ2-2, with 9 bases identical to TRBD1. J lost 4 bases, V lost 4 bases, and 7 bases had no gene match. The CDR3 consists of 16 residues. The V gene's germline CDR1 is LGHDT and CDR2 YNNKEL (reference sequence).

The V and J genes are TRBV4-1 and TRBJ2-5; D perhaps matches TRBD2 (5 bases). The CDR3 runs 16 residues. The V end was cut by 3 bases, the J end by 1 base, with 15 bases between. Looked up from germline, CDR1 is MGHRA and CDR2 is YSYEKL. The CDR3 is CASSQNGGPLQETQYF. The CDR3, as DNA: TGCGCCAGCAGCCAGAACGGCGGGCCACTCCAAGAGACCCAGTACTTC.

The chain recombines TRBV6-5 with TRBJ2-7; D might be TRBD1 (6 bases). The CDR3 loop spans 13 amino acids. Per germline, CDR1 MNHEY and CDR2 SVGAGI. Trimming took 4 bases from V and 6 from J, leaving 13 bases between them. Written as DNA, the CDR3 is TGTGCCAGCAGTTCCCAAGGACAGAGCGAGCAGTACTTC. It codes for CASSSQGQSEQYF.

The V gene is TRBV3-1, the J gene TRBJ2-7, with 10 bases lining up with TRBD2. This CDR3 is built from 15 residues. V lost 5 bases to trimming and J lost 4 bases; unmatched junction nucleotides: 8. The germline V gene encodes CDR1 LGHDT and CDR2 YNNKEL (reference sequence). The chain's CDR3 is CASSNSAGGLYEQYF. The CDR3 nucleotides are TGTGCCAGCAGCAACTCAGCGGGAGGGCTTTACGAGCAGTACTTC.

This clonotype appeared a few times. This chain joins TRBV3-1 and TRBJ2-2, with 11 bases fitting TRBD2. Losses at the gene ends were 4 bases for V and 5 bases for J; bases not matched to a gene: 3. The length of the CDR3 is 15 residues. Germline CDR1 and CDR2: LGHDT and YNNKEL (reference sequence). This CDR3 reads CASSLTSGRTGELFF. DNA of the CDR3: TGTGCCAGCAGCCTTACTAGCGGGAGAACCGGGGAGCTGTTTTTT.

The DNA for the CDR3 is TGTGCCAGCAGTTCTGTAGCGGGTCCGAACACCGGGGAGCTGTTTTTT. Translated, it gives CASSSVAGPNTGELFF. The chain employs TRBV28 and TRBJ2-2; 7 bases are shared with TRBD2. The CDR3 loop spans 16 amino acids. Germline values: CDR1 MDHEN, CDR2 SYDVKM. Losses at the gene ends were 4 bases for V and 0 bases for J; bases not matched to a gene: 5.

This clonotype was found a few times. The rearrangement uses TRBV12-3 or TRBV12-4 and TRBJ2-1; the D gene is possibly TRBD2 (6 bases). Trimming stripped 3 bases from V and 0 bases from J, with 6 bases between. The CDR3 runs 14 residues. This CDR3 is CASSFGSSYNEQFF. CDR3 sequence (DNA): TGTGCCAGCAGTTTCGGGAGCTCCTACAATGAGCAGTTCTTC.

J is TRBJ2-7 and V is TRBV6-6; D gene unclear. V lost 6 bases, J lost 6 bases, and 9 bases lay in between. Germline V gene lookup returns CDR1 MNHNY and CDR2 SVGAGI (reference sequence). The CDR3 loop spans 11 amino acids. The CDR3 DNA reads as TGTGCCAGCAGAAAGGGCGGCGAGCAGTACTTC. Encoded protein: CASRKGGEQYF.

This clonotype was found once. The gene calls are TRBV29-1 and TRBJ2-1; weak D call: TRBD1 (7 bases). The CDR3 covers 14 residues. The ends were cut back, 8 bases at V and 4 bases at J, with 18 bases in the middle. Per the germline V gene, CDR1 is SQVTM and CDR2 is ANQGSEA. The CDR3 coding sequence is TGCAGCCATCCGGAGGGGGCGGGGTACAATGAGCAGTTCTTC. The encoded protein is CSHPEGAGYNEQFF.

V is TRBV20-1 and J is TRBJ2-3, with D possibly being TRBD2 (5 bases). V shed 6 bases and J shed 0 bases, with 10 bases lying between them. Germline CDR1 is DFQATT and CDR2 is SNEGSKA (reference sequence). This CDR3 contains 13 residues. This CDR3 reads CSARDRSTDTQYF. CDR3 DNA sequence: TGCAGTGCGAGGGATAGGAGCACAGATACGCAGTATTTT.